The clone carrying this T cell receptor beta chain has at least ten counts. As yet, its antigen is unknown. The V gene's germline CDR1 is MNHNS and CDR2 SASEGT. The CDR3 sequence is 13 residues long. V shed 8 bases and J shed 9 bases, with 17 bases lying between them. MiXCR was run by TCRdb on the reads, yielding one entry per CDR3 protein. The sample comprises 90,000 to 130,000 distinct CDR3 sequences, around 9.1% of which are singletons, and approximately 33% rests with the top ten. These data are taken from a study of T cell repertoires in cytomegalovirus infection. Study findings and constraints: Predominance within the ex vivo response was attributable to HLA-C-restricted CMV-specific TCR beta clonotypes.

This sequence was found in a human donor in good health (CMV status not recorded). Some clones in this sample may be carry-over from other donors' samples. The sequenced sample consisted of PBMCs, sequenced either directly or after in vitro stimulation (not recorded which). V usage is TRBV6-1 and J usage is TRBJ1-5, with no clear D. The DNA for the CDR3 is TGTGCCAGCGGACCGAGCCTAGTCGGGCCCCAGCATTTT. This codes for CASGPSLVGPQHF.